Listed below are T cell receptor beta chains from one sample, sequenced in a study of CD8 T cells in ankylosing spondylitis. Using its own MiXCR run on the 5' RACE reads, TCRdb lists one record per CDR3 protein. This sample has 300,000 to 350,000 distinct CDR3 sequences, with around 20% found just once. Source material: blood, either unsorted or a sorted T cell fraction (not recorded which). Source of these receptors: a female donor with ankylosing spondylitis or in good health (not recorded which). Each CDR3 is given with its conserved first and last residue. The order of the fields is CDR3 length, V gene, D gene, clone size, J gene, CDR3 protein, CDR3 DNA. A D gene is named only where the DNA matches it firmly. Only some rows state a clone size, as once, few, many or a class for expanded clones.

len: 14
v_gene: TRBV21-1
d_gene: NA
abundance: NA
j_gene: TRBJ2-1
CDR3aa: CASIPFRFYNEQFF
CDR3nt: TGTGCCAGCATCCCATTTAGATTCTACAATGAGCAGTTCTTC

len: 11
v_gene: TRBV7-9
d_gene: NA
abundance: few
j_gene: TRBJ1-2
CDR3aa: CASSRLTGYTF
CDR3nt: TGTGCCAGCAGCCGACTGACTGGCTACACCTTC

len: 20
v_gene: TRBV10-3
d_gene: TRBD1
abundance: once
j_gene: TRBJ2-5
CDR3aa: CAISESPSQGARFGKETQYF
CDR3nt: TGTGCCATCAGTGAGTCACCCTCACAGGGGGCCCGCTTCGGAAAAGAGACCCAGTACTTC

len: 15
v_gene: TRBV18
d_gene: TRBD1
abundance: many
j_gene: TRBJ1-4
CDR3aa: CASSPIQGPNEKLFF
CDR3nt: TGTGCCAGCTCACCAATACAGGGGCCAAATGAAAAACTGTTTTTT

len: 15
v_gene: TRBV5-1
d_gene: TRBD2
abundance: many
j_gene: TRBJ2-1
CDR3aa: CASSLRLAGDNEQFF
CDR3nt: TGCGCCAGCAGCTTGAGACTAGCGGGGGACAATGAGCAGTTCTTC

len: 15
v_gene: TRBV19
d_gene: NA
abundance: NA
j_gene: TRBJ2-5
CDR3aa: CASSIFAGSGETQYF
CDR3nt: TGTGCCAGTAGTATTTTCGCGGGATCGGGGGAGACCCAGTACTTC

len: 17
v_gene: TRBV6-1
d_gene: TRBD1
abundance: NA
j_gene: TRBJ1-1
CDR3aa: CASRRTGGVLPITEAFF
CDR3nt: TGTGCCAGCAGACGGACAGGGGGCGTATTACCGATCACTGAAGCTTTCTTT

len: 15
v_gene: TRBV6-1
d_gene: NA
abundance: NA
j_gene: TRBJ2-3
CDR3aa: CASSEDIGSADTQYF
CDR3nt: TGTGCCAGCAGTGAAGATATCGGGAGTGCAGATACGCAGTATTTT

len: 12
v_gene: TRBV12-5
d_gene: TRBD1
abundance: NA
j_gene: TRBJ2-3
CDR3aa: CASGPGGHTQYF
CDR3nt: TGTGCTAGTGGTCCAGGGGGCCATACGCAGTATTTT

len: 12
v_gene: TRBV6-5
d_gene: NA
abundance: few
j_gene: TRBJ2-1
CDR3aa: CASSYSSRELFF
CDR3nt: TGTGCCAGCAGTTACTCGAGCCGGGAGCTGTTCTTC

len: 15
v_gene: TRBV18
d_gene: NA
abundance: few
j_gene: TRBJ1-1
CDR3aa: CASSPQQGRVNEAFF
CDR3nt: TGTGCCAGCTCACCACAGCAGGGGAGGGTGAATGAAGCTTTCTTT

len: 13
v_gene: TRBV14
d_gene: NA
abundance: few
j_gene: TRBJ2-5
CDR3aa: CASSQGLAETQYF
CDR3nt: TGTGCCAGCAGCCAAGGGCTAGCCGAGACCCAGTACTTC

len: 14
v_gene: TRBV9
d_gene: NA
abundance: few
j_gene: TRBJ1-2
CDR3aa: CASSGGTSFDGYTF
CDR3nt: TGTGCCAGCAGCGGCGGGACATCGTTCGATGGCTACACCTTC

len: 13
v_gene: TRBV12-3/TRBV12-4
d_gene: NA
abundance: many
j_gene: TRBJ2-4
CDR3aa: CASSFADRDIQYF
CDR3nt: TGTGCCAGCAGTTTTGCCGATCGGGACATTCAGTACTTC

len: 15
v_gene: TRBV20-1
d_gene: TRBD1
abundance: NA
j_gene: TRBJ1-1
CDR3aa: CSARVPGTGDTEAFF
CDR3nt: TGCAGTGCTAGAGTCCCCGGGACAGGGGACACTGAAGCTTTCTTT

len: 17
v_gene: TRBV30
d_gene: NA
abundance: few
j_gene: TRBJ2-1
CDR3aa: CAWSVRGGPLGNNEQFF
CDR3nt: TGTGCCTGGAGTGTAAGAGGCGGGCCCCTGGGAAACAATGAGCAGTTCTTC

len: 14
v_gene: TRBV20-1
d_gene: NA
abundance: NA
j_gene: TRBJ2-5
CDR3aa: CSALLRIPYETQYF
CDR3nt: TGCAGTGCTCTCCTCCGGATACCCTACGAGACCCAGTACTTC

len: 17
v_gene: TRBV6-1
d_gene: TRBD2
abundance: NA
j_gene: TRBJ2-1
CDR3aa: CASSSPKGGRFVNEQFF
CDR3nt: TGTGCCAGCAGTAGCCCGAAGGGAGGGAGATTCGTGAATGAGCAGTTCTTC

len: 16
v_gene: TRBV18
d_gene: TRBD1
abundance: NA
j_gene: TRBJ1-3
CDR3aa: CASSPIDRVPGNTIYF
CDR3nt: TGTGCCAGCTCACCAATTGACAGGGTGCCTGGAAACACCATATATTTT

len: 15
v_gene: TRBV10-3
d_gene: TRBD1
abundance: many
j_gene: TRBJ1-3
CDR3aa: CAITNRGGSGNTIYF
CDR3nt: TGTGCCATCACCAACAGGGGAGGCTCTGGAAACACCATATATTTT

len: 15
v_gene: TRBV10-3
d_gene: NA
abundance: NA
j_gene: TRBJ2-3
CDR3aa: CAISGTPWGTDTQYF
CDR3nt: TGTGCCATCAGTGGGACCCCCTGGGGCACAGATACGCAGTATTTT

len: 11
v_gene: TRBV29-1
d_gene: NA
abundance: many
j_gene: TRBJ2-1
CDR3aa: CSVRTPNEQFF
CDR3nt: TGCAGCGTTCGGACACCCAATGAGCAGTTCTTC

len: 17
v_gene: TRBV12-3/TRBV12-4
d_gene: NA
abundance: many
j_gene: TRBJ2-4
CDR3aa: CASSFSGGLTIQNIQYF
CDR3nt: TGTGCCAGCAGTTTTTCTGGGGGCTTAACTATACAAAACATTCAGTACTTC

len: 15
v_gene: TRBV6-6
d_gene: NA
abundance: NA
j_gene: TRBJ1-6
CDR3aa: CASSYSIRGGSPLHF
CDR3nt: TGTGCCAGCAGTTACTCGATCAGGGGAGGCTCACCCCTCCACTTT

len: 18
v_gene: TRBV11-2
d_gene: NA
abundance: NA
j_gene: TRBJ1-6
CDR3aa: CASSLGAYGTSYNSPLHF
CDR3nt: TGTGCCAGCAGCTTAGGGGCCTACGGGACATCGTATAATTCACCCCTCCACTTT

len: 15
v_gene: TRBV5-6
d_gene: TRBD1
abundance: NA
j_gene: TRBJ2-5
CDR3aa: CASSLFDRDKETQYF
CDR3nt: TGTGCCAGCAGCTTGTTTGACAGGGACAAAGAGACCCAGTACTTC

len: 14
v_gene: TRBV20-1
d_gene: NA
abundance: many
j_gene: TRBJ1-5
CDR3aa: CSATSGYSNQPQHF
CDR3nt: TGCAGTGCTACGAGCGGTTATAGCAATCAGCCCCAGCATTTT

len: 12
v_gene: TRBV19
d_gene: TRBD2
abundance: few
j_gene: TRBJ2-1
CDR3aa: CASSSGRHEQFF
CDR3nt: TGTGCCAGTAGTAGCGGGAGGCATGAGCAGTTCTTC

len: 14
v_gene: TRBV5-5
d_gene: NA
abundance: few
j_gene: TRBJ2-3
CDR3aa: CASSLEGATDTQYF
CDR3nt: TGTGCCAGCAGCTTGGAAGGGGCGACAGATACGCAGTATTTT

len: 17
v_gene: TRBV27
d_gene: TRBD2
abundance: once
j_gene: TRBJ2-7
CDR3aa: CASRGMGLAGSSYEQYF
CDR3nt: TGTGCCAGCAGGGGTATGGGACTAGCGGGATCCTCCTACGAGCAGTACTTC

len: 13
v_gene: TRBV29-1
d_gene: NA
abundance: few
j_gene: TRBJ2-1
CDR3aa: CSVVVPLLNGQFF
CDR3nt: TGCAGCGTTGTCGTTCCGCTCCTCAATGGGCAGTTCTTC

len: 16
v_gene: TRBV20-1
d_gene: TRBD2
abundance: NA
j_gene: TRBJ2-1
CDR3aa: CSAPHSGRFRNNEQFF
CDR3nt: TGCAGTGCTCCTCATAGCGGGAGGTTTAGGAACAATGAGCAGTTCTTC

len: 16
v_gene: TRBV12-3/TRBV12-4
d_gene: NA
abundance: many
j_gene: TRBJ2-7
CDR3aa: CASSLRQGILFYEQYF
CDR3nt: TGTGCCAGCAGTTTACGGCAGGGGATCTTGTTCTACGAGCAGTACTTC

len: 13
v_gene: TRBV6-5
d_gene: TRBD1
abundance: NA
j_gene: TRBJ2-7
CDR3aa: CASSRGQGNEQYF
CDR3nt: TGTGCCAGCAGTCGCGGACAGGGGAACGAGCAGTACTTC

len: 14
v_gene: TRBV20-1
d_gene: NA
abundance: few
j_gene: TRBJ2-7
CDR3aa: CSAMGTPTRNEQYF
CDR3nt: TGCAGTGCCATGGGGACTCCTACGCGGAACGAGCAGTACTTC

len: 15
v_gene: TRBV28
d_gene: NA
abundance: once
j_gene: TRBJ2-5
CDR3aa: CASSLRGAPSETQYF
CDR3nt: TGTGCCAGCAGTTTAAGGGGAGCTCCTTCGGAGACCCAGTACTTC

len: 13
v_gene: TRBV4-3
d_gene: NA
abundance: NA
j_gene: TRBJ2-5
CDR3aa: CASSQRRGATQYF
CDR3nt: TGCGCCAGCAGCCAACGGCGAGGCGCGACCCAGTACTTC

len: 11
v_gene: TRBV6-2/TRBV6-3
d_gene: NA
abundance: many
j_gene: TRBJ1-2
CDR3aa: CASRQPEGYTF
CDR3nt: TGTGCCAGCAGACAACCCGAGGGCTACACCTTC

len: 13
v_gene: TRBV6-2/TRBV6-3
d_gene: NA
abundance: few
j_gene: TRBJ1-1
CDR3aa: CASSSDYGAAAFF
CDR3nt: TGTGCCAGCAGTTCAGATTACGGCGCCGCAGCTTTCTTT

len: 18
v_gene: TRBV5-6
d_gene: TRBD2
abundance: NA
j_gene: TRBJ2-1
CDR3aa: CASSSYYIAGGPHNEQFF
CDR3nt: TGTGCCAGCAGCTCTTATTATATAGCGGGAGGGCCCCACAATGAGCAGTTCTTC